This T cell receptor beta chain was documented in a study of cytomegalovirus exposure and HLA in healthy donors. Study background: The 120 or so validation repertoires used the same platform as the approximately 670 first-cohort repertoires (as reported by a later analysis).

Of note for this clone: The antigen is unknown. Germline and junction disagree at one end, which may indicate a read error.

Some clones are missing from TCRdb's copy, which holds only in-frame ones; the method was immunoSEQ multiplex PCR. The sample consists of some 120,000 clones, around 94% of them appearing once. The CDR3 length is 15 residues. CDR1 is MNHNS and CDR2 is SASEGT in the germline V gene. Findings and caveats of the study: Reportedly, cytomegalovirus status was diagnosed with high sensitivity and specificity.

Sequences were obtained from PBMCs. This receptor was taken from a young woman in good health and CMV-seronegative. The rearrangement uses TRBV6-1 and TRBJ1-2; 7 bases line up with TRBD1. This chain's CDR3 is CASSEDLRGQPPSDF. CDR3 DNA sequence: TGTGCCAGCAGTGAAGACCTTAGGGGACAGCCGCCTTCTGACTTC.